This T cell receptor (beta chain) was sequenced during a study of blood T cell repertoires in COVID-19. This clone was observed once. Authors' methods: Reference gene primer amplification gave estimated nucleated cell counts. This table comes from immunoSEQ multiplex PCR, and its TCRdb copy is limited to in-frame clones, with some not included. V and J calls and clone size are those listed in that table; D and trimming were worked out from the DNA. The table has around 170,000 clones, under 80% seen once. Sequenced material: peripheral blood. The TCR originated in a woman aged 80 or over with acute or convalescent COVID-19.

The CDR3 here is CAWSGDRIAKNIQYF. The CDR3 nucleotides read TGTGCCTGGAGTGGAGACAGAATCGCCAAAAACATTCAGTACTTC. The rearrangement joins TRBV30 to TRBJ2-4, with D possibly being TRBD1 (5 bases). With 1 base removed from V and 1 base from J, the gap between germline ends came to 11 bases. CDR3 length: 15 residues. Germline assignment: CDR1 GTSNPN and CDR2 SVGIG (reference sequence).